This entry describes one T cell receptor (beta chain). The clone's antigen remains unknown. Base qualities were left out, and no much larger clone turns up one base away. This specimen belongs to a study of a mutant IDH1 vaccine in newly diagnosed glioma (dated by TCRdb to the early 2020s). Regarding the study in general: Vaccination began 4-6 weeks after radiotherapy alone, or alongside temozolomide cycles in the chemotherapy-containing groups. Prior to enrollment, patients had been given standard therapy consisting of radiotherapy alone, temozolomide alone, or radiochemotherapy with temozolomide, with the combination given to most patients. Peripheral blood was drawn at six visits: V03 (baseline), V05, V07, V10, V12 and V13. Visit V12 was the week-35 safety follow-up and visit V13 was the week-47 end of study. Of the approximately 30 treated patients, approximately 62% were male and about 38% were female, and the mean age was approximately 40 years. For exploratory analyses, longitudinal TCRB deep sequencing was carried out in 25 to 30 treated patients wherever samples were available.

Library preparation used the immunoSEQ multiplex PCR assay. The hsTCRB Kit was used according to the manufacturer's protocol to amplify rearranged TCR beta chain sequences. Sequencing of TCRB libraries was carried out on an Illumina MiSeq. The authors' pipeline ran thus. Demultiplexing, trimming and gene mapping were performed with the kit vendor's proprietary platform. TCRdb carries this immuneACCESS record with in-frame sequences only. Its versions omit some clonotypes, under half of them owing to an unresolved V gene in the studies checked, with the rest unexplained. V and J calls and clone size are copied from that table; D and trimming were computed from the DNA. This sample lists more than 60,000 clones; roughly four fifths were detected once. Clones ranked in the top ten supply 4.5% to 5% of the sample. The CDR3, cysteine through phenylalanine, is 13 amino acids long. Only the CDR3 part of the read is kept: 39 bases, read in frame from the first base. The germline ends are 11 bases apart after V is trimmed by 6 bases and J by 2 bases. CDR1 is given as SNHLY and CDR2 as FYNNEI, both from the germline V gene.

What the research found in general, with its limitations: Changes in the top peripheral T cell clonotypes picked up by TCRB sequencing did not appear to be linked to pseudoprogression. Immune responses induced by the vaccine were seen in around 93% of patients across multiple MHC alleles. PBMC samples for TCRB deep sequencing were selected based on availability. According to the authors, sample limitations meant that analyses of patient blood samples could not be reproduced.

Taken with the paper, the label for time point translates to: week 35, safety follow-up. Each vaccine dose, consisting of 300 ug of a 20-mer mutant IDH1 peptide in Montanide, was administered subcutaneously with topical imiquimod. Patients were given eight vaccinations, in weeks 1, 3, 5, 7, 11, 15, 19 and 23, which matched visits V03 through V10. Donors had newly diagnosed WHO grade 3 or 4 IDH1-mutant astrocytomas with loss of nuclear ATRX. The samples were drawn from NOA16, a multicentre, single-arm, open-label phase I trial in Germany that tested a mutant IDH1 peptide vaccine in humans for the first time. Genomic DNA for TCRB sequencing was extracted from EDTA blood using the DNeasy Blood and Tissue Kit.

The V gene is TRBV2 and the J gene is TRBJ2-7; the D gene is perhaps TRBD1, from 6 matching bases. The sequencing used PBMCs, collected from a glioma patient whose treatment included an IDH1 peptide vaccine. This TCR was sampled from a man in his fifties with glioma. In nucleotides, the sequence is TGTGCCAGCAGCTACAGGGAACCCTACGAGCAGTACTTC. Its protein reads: CASSYREPYEQYF.